One sample yielded the 30 T cell receptor beta chains listed below, sequenced in a study of blood T cells in healthy people across ages. With a J-beta primer mix and a sample-barcoded 5' primer, a second PCR ran roughly 6 to 11 cycles. Each CDR3 protein is one row after TCRdb ran MiXCR on the 5' RACE reads. The sample shows approximately 1,700,000 distinct CDR3 sequences, approximately 40% of them seen only once. Specimen: blood. The receptors originated from a human donor in good health.

The J gene is TRBJ2-1, the V gene TRBV7-3; TRBD2 matches 11 bases. The CDR3 is 17 amino acids. With V trimmed by 4 bases and J by 8 bases, 13 bases remained unmatched. Germline CDR1 reads SGHTA; CDR2 reads FQGTGA. The CDR3 loop reads CASSSRLLAGVMDEQFF. CDR3 in DNA: TGTGCCAGCAGCTCTCGTTTACTAGCGGGGGTTATGGATGAGCAGTTCTTC.

The rearrangement uses TRBV20-1 and TRBJ2-7, with D unclear. Trimming stripped 0 bases from V and 6 bases from J, with 12 bases between. The CDR3 loop spans 13 amino acids. CDR1 and CDR2 (germline): DFQATT, SNEGSKA (reference sequence). The DNA of the CDR3 is TGCAGTGCTAGAGATCTACACTCAGGCGAGCAGTACTTC. Translating gives CSARDLHSGEQYF.

The rearrangement links TRBV10-3 to TRBJ1-1; tentative D call: TRBD1 (5 bases). Germline V gives CDR1 ENHRY, CDR2 SYGVKD. V was trimmed by 2 bases and J by 11 bases, leaving 12 bases between them. CDR3 length: 12 amino acids. CDR3 DNA: TGTGCCATCAGTGAGCCTCGAGGGGAGGCTTTCTTT. It translates to CAISEPRGEAFF.

The V and J genes are TRBV12-3 or TRBV12-4 and TRBJ2-2; D possibly corresponds to TRBD1 (6 bases). CDR3 length: 15 residues. V was trimmed by 1 base and J by 6 bases, leaving 12 bases between them. This CDR3 is CASSLGGQKSGELFF. Here the CDR3 DNA reads TGTGCCAGCAGTTTAGGGGGACAAAAGTCCGGGGAGCTGTTTTTT.

This clonotype was observed a few times. The rearrangement links TRBV12-3 or TRBV12-4 to TRBJ2-3; the D gene is possibly TRBD2 (6 bases). The V gene lost 6 bases and the J gene lost 5 bases, with 18 bases spanning the gap. CDR3 length: 15 amino acids. CDR3 nucleotides: TGTGCCAGCAGCCTCAGGGCGGGGCAGGGAGATACGCAGTATTTT. Its protein product is CASSLRAGQGDTQYF.

This clonotype was observed a handful of times. The chain joins TRBV7-9 to TRBJ2-4; 7 nucleotides match TRBD1. TRBJ2-7 explains the end of the DNA better; the J call may be wrong. The CDR3 is 15 residues long. Germline CDR1 SEHNR, CDR2 FQNEAQ (reference sequence). The CDR3 sequence: CASTPLDRVTNEQYF. The CDR3 nucleotides read TGTGCCAGCACCCCCTTAGACAGGGTAACAAACGAGCAGTACTTC.

The V gene is TRBV12-3 or TRBV12-4, the J gene TRBJ2-7, with TRBD1 as a possible D gene (8 bases). The CDR3 covers 16 residues. Trimming removed 1 base from V and 6 bases from J, with 19 bases in between. The CDR3 sequence: CASSLGAGGGRSEQYF. DNA for the CDR3: TGTGCCAGCAGTTTAGGAGCAGGGGGCGGGAGAAGCGAGCAGTACTTC.

V gene TRBV20-1 combines with J gene TRBJ2-5; unclear D gene. The CDR3 is 11 amino acids. Trimming cost V 5 bases and J 5 bases, with 9 bases left between them. CDR1 and CDR2 (germline): DFQATT, SNEGSKA (reference sequence). CDR3: CSAPDWETQYF. CDR3 nucleotides: TGCAGTGCTCCGGATTGGGAGACCCAGTACTTC.

The rearrangement uses TRBV20-1 and TRBJ2-7, with a possible D match to TRBD1 (6 bases). This CDR3 is 14 amino acids long. Germline loops: CDR1 DFQATT, CDR2 SNEGSKA (reference sequence). With 6 bases removed from V and 6 bases from J, the gap between germline ends came to 21 bases. CDR3 sequence reads: CSAPNPRGQVEQYF. CDR3 DNA sequence: TGCAGTGCACCGAACCCTAGGGGACAAGTCGAGCAGTACTTC.

The chain links TRBV7-6 to TRBJ2-5; TRBD1 matches at 9 bases. V gave up 0 bases and J gave up 2 bases; unmatched junction bases: 4. This CDR3 comprises 16 residues. The germline V gene has CDR1 SGHVS and CDR2 FNYEAQ. The CDR3 nucleotides are TGTGCCAGCAGCTTAGCGGGGACAGGGCCTCAAGAGACCCAGTACTTC. This encodes CASSLAGTGPQETQYF.

V and J are TRBV7-9 and TRBJ2-5, with D possibly matching TRBD2 (5 bases). CDR3 length: 14 amino acids. V was pared by 5 bases and J by 2 bases, with 12 bases between. From germline, CDR1 is SEHNR and CDR2 FQNEAQ (reference sequence). The CDR3 here is CASSPNEGQETQYF. The CDR3 coding sequence is TGTGCCAGCAGCCCTAACGAGGGTCAAGAGACCCAGTACTTC.

The rearrangement links TRBV4-1 to TRBJ2-1, with a tentative D call TRBD1 (5 bases). Germline loops: CDR1 MGHRA, CDR2 YSYEKL. The CDR3 covers 16 residues. The V gene lost 6 bases and the J gene lost 0 bases, with 15 bases spanning the gap. The CDR3: CASSWGGISSYNEQFF. In DNA form, the CDR3 reads TGCGCCAGCAGTTGGGGCGGCATCAGCTCCTACAATGAGCAGTTCTTC.

The chain has TRBV2 and TRBJ2-3; D might be TRBD1 (6 bases). Between the trimmed V and J ends, which lost 2 bases and 6 bases, there was a span of 9 bases. The CDR3 runs to 13 residues. Germline CDR1 is SNHLY and CDR2 is FYNNEI. CDR3: CASSEQGRDTQYF. In DNA, the CDR3 is TGTGCCAGCAGTGAACAGGGGCGGGATACGCAGTATTTT.

This clonotype was seen a few times. The genes are TRBV7-9 and TRBJ1-1, with a tentative D call TRBD1 (5 bases). Looked up from germline, CDR1 is SEHNR and CDR2 is FQNEAQ (reference sequence). Trimming stripped 10 bases from V and 1 base from J, with 13 bases between. The CDR3 is made up of 13 amino acids. CDR3 protein: CATLQDPNTEAFF. The DNA for the CDR3 is TGTGCCACTCTACAGGACCCGAACACTGAAGCTTTCTTT.

The CDR3 loop is CASSRPPEVYEQYF. The CDR3 DNA is TGTGCCAGCAGCCGTCCGCCTGAGGTGTACGAGCAGTACTTC. The chain uses TRBV6-6 and TRBJ2-5; D remains unclear. Gene TRBJ2-7 matches the end of the DNA better, so the J call may be wrong. From germline, CDR1 is MNHNY and CDR2 SVGAGI (reference sequence). CDR3 length equals 14 residues.

This chain connects TRBV4-3 to TRBJ2-1; D gene uncertain. Looked up from germline, CDR1 is LGHNA and CDR2 is YSLEER. Trimming removed 0 bases at V and 3 bases at J, with 12 bases between. This CDR3 has 16 residues. Here the CDR3 reads CASSQDRSDLYNEQFF. The CDR3 bases are TGCGCCAGCAGCCAAGATCGCTCGGACCTCTACAATGAGCAGTTCTTC.

The rearrangement uses TRBV6-5 and TRBJ2-6; 8 nucleotides line up with TRBD2. There are 16 residues in the CDR3. Germline CDR1 MNHEY, CDR2 SVGAGI. J lost 2 bases, V lost 5 bases, and 5 bases had no gene match. The CDR3 DNA reads TGTGCCAGCAGTCCCGGACTAGCCCCTGGGGCCAACGTCCTGACTTTC. Amino acids: CASSPGLAPGANVLTF.

The chain recombines TRBV6-6 with TRBJ1-2; D ambiguous. Trimming cost V 2 bases and J 6 bases, with 10 bases left between them. This CDR3 comprises 13 residues. Germline values: CDR1 MNHNY, CDR2 SVGAGI (reference sequence). CDR3 protein: CASSYGPMDGYTF. The CDR3 DNA reads TGTGCCAGCAGTTACGGCCCCATGGATGGCTACACCTTC.

In its sample, this clonotype was seen once. This chain connects TRBV12-3 or TRBV12-4 to TRBJ2-2; tentatively, D is TRBD2 (6 bases). There are 15 residues in the CDR3. Trimming removed 6 bases at V and 6 bases at J, with 17 bases between. CDR3 in DNA: TGTGCCAGCAGAATTGGGACGGGGGAGGCCGGGGAGCTGTTTTTT. This sequence encodes CASRIGTGEAGELFF.

This clonotype was observed once. The CDR3 DNA follows: TGTGCCTGGAAGGGGTCCAACTATGGCTACACCTTC. This codes for CAWKGSNYGYTF. V usage is TRBV30 and J usage is TRBJ1-2, with TRBD1 as a possible D gene (5 bases). The V and J ends lost 4 bases and 2 bases respectively, with 8 bases between them. From germline, CDR1 is GTSNPN and CDR2 SVGIG (reference sequence). This CDR3 spans 12 amino acids.

The V call is TRBV7-9, the J call TRBJ2-1; maybe TRBD1 (6 bases). This CDR3 is built from 17 residues. Germline V gene lookup returns CDR1 SEHNR and CDR2 FQNEAQ (reference sequence). Trimming shortened V by 5 bases and J by 5 bases, and 22 bases separated the two germline ends. The CDR3 reads CASSPTFRDKKNNEQFF. CDR3 DNA: TGTGCCAGCAGCCCCACTTTCCGGGACAAAAAAAACAATGAGCAGTTCTTC.

The V gene is TRBV7-9, the J gene TRBJ2-1; the match to TRBD2 covers 10 bases. V lost 4 bases, J lost 7 bases, and 7 bases stayed unmatched. CDR1 and CDR2 (germline): SEHNR, FQNEAQ (reference sequence). CDR3 length: 15 amino acids. The CDR3 loop is CASSSGAGGRNEQFF. Here the CDR3 DNA reads TGTGCCAGCAGCTCCGGAGCGGGGGGGAGAAATGAGCAGTTCTTC.

The chain employs TRBV7-2 and TRBJ1-6; D call uncertain. This CDR3 comprises 16 residues. The V end lost 3 bases, the J end lost 9 bases, and 18 bases lay between the germline ends. Germline V CDR1 and CDR2: SGHTA, FQGNSA. The CDR3 nucleotides read TGTGCCAGCAGCTTGGTCTCCGGGGTTGCAAGTTCACCCCTCCACTTT. Its translation is CASSLVSGVASSPLHF.

The chain employs TRBV12-3 or TRBV12-4 and TRBJ1-1; 7 bases are a match to TRBD1. V dropped 6 bases and J dropped 1; count of bases not matched to a gene: 8. The length of the CDR3 is 15 residues. The CDR3 loop is CASRPTGLANTEAFF. CDR3 nucleotides: TGTGCCAGCAGGCCGACAGGGCTCGCGAACACTGAAGCTTTCTTT.

This clonotype appeared a few times. The chain combines TRBV9 with TRBJ2-5; D is unresolved. The CDR3 loop spans 15 amino acids. Germline V gene sequence: CDR1 SGDLS, CDR2 YYNGEE. V lost 0 bases to trimming and J lost 3 bases, with 12 bases between them. The DNA of the CDR3 is TGTGCCAGCAGCGTAGGGTGGCACAACAAAGAGACCCAGTACTTC. Its protein is CASSVGWHNKETQYF.

This clonotype was found a few times. This chain connects TRBV3-1 to TRBJ2-6; D gene unclear. The CDR3 is 16 residues long. Per germline, CDR1 LGHDT and CDR2 YNNKEL (reference sequence). The V and J ends lost 0 bases and 0 bases respectively, with 6 bases between them. The DNA for the CDR3 is TGTGCCAGCAGCCAAGACCTAAACTCTGGGGCCAACGTCCTGACTTTC. This gives the protein CASSQDLNSGANVLTF.

J is TRBJ2-4 and V is TRBV7-8, with 7 positions matching TRBD1. The better agreement between TRBJ2-7 and the DNA end casts doubt on the J call. The germline V gene has CDR1 SGHVS and CDR2 FQNEAQ. This CDR3 contains 17 residues. For the CDR3, the DNA is TGTGCCAGCAGCTTAGGGCGGTGGGGACAGTTCCCTACCGAGCAGTACTTC. The encoded protein is CASSLGRWGQFPTEQYF.

The rearrangement joins TRBV6-2 or TRBV6-3 to TRBJ1-1; 10 nucleotides align to TRBD1. Germline V gene data show CDR1 as MNHEY and CDR2 as SVGEGT. V shed 4 bases and J 3 bases; nucleotides not matched to a gene: 5. The CDR3 extends over 15 amino acids. CDR3 sequence reads: CASSSPDRGDTEAFF. The CDR3 DNA is TGTGCCAGCAGTTCCCCGGACAGGGGGGACACTGAAGCTTTCTTT.

The chain carries TRBV7-9 and TRBJ1-4; possibly TRBD1 for D (5 bases). The CDR3 runs to 12 residues. Deletions cut 6 bases from V and 7 bases from J, with 9 bases between. Germline assignment: CDR1 SEHNR and CDR2 FQNEAQ (reference sequence). In DNA, the CDR3 is TGTGCCAGCAGGTGGGACGGTGAAAAACTGTTTTTT. It specifies CASRWDGEKLFF.

This sequence joins TRBV6-1 and TRBJ1-3; D gene uncertain. The CDR3 is 12 amino acids. V lost 7 bases and J lost 1, with 5 bases in between. Germline V gives CDR1 MNHNS, CDR2 SASEGT. DNA for the CDR3: TGTGCCAGCACCCCTTCTGGAAACACCATATATTTT. Translation gives CASTPSGNTIYF.